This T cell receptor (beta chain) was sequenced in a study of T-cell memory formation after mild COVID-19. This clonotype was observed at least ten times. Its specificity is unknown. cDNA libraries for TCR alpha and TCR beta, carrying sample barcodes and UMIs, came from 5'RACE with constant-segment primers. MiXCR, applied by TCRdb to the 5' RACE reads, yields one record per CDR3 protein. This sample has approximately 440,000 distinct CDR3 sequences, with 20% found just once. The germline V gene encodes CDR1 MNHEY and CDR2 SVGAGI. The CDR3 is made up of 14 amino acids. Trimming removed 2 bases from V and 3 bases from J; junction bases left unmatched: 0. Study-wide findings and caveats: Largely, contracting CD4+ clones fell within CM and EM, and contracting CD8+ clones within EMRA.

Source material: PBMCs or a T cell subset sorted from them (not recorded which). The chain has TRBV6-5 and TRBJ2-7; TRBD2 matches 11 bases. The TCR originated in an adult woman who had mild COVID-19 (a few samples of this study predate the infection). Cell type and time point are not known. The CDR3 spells CASSYGTSGYEQYF. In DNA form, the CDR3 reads TGTGCCAGCAGTTACGGGACTAGCGGCTACGAGCAGTACTTC.